One and the same sample provided the 9 T cell receptor beta chains below, sequenced in a study of post-analysis software for immune sequencing data. General study results and limits: Patients had higher frequencies than controls of about five TRBV segments, including TRBV5-6, TRBV5-1 and TRBV20-1.

Researchers reported that TCR beta cDNA libraries carried unique molecular identifiers. TCRdb processed the PCR reads anew with MiXCR; each CDR3 protein has one entry. The sample includes 600,000 to 700,000 distinct CDR3 sequences, over 45% of them seen just once. The antigens these receptors bind are not known. Specimen: blood. Receptors originate from a girl aged 2-15 years with multiple sclerosis.

The J gene is TRBJ1-1, the V gene TRBV6-6, with D unresolved. CDR3 size: 12 residues. Germline values: CDR1 MNHNY, CDR2 SVGAGI (reference sequence). Trimming left V 7 bases short and J 7 bases short, with 13 bases between. This chain's CDR3 is CASTDRIVEAFF. The CDR3, as DNA: TGTGCCAGCACCGACCGGATAGTTGAAGCTTTCTTT.

The rearrangement links TRBV7-9 to TRBJ2-4; either TRBD1 or TRBD2 may supply D (5 bases each). Germline CDR1 SEHNR, CDR2 FQNEAQ (reference sequence). The CDR3 is 16 residues long. The germline V and J ends were trimmed by 8 bases and 0 bases, with 17 bases remaining between them. The CDR3 region is CASGRGAAGAKNIQYF. The CDR3 DNA sequence: TGTGCCAGCGGGCGAGGGGCAGCTGGAGCCAAAAACATTCAGTACTTC.

A remark on this clonotype: At one end the junction does not follow the germline gene, possibly because of a read error. The J gene is TRBJ1-2, the V gene TRBV5-4; 7 positions match TRBD1. CDR1 is SGHNT, CDR2 YYREEE, per germline (reference sequence). The CDR3 totals 16 residues. The CDR3 region has the DNA TGTGCCAGCAGCTTGGGAGGGGACAGCAACCACTATGGCCACACCTTC. It encodes CASSLGGDSNHYGHTF.

This rearrangement joins TRBV24-1 to TRBJ2-3; a possible D gene is TRBD1 (6 bases). CDR3 length: 15 amino acids. Trimming pared 0 bases from V and 6 bases from J, leaving 12 bases between. The V gene's germline CDR1 is KGHDR and CDR2 SFDVKD. CDR3 sequence (DNA): TGTGCCACCAGTGATTTGCGAGGGGGAAAGGATACGCAGTATTTT. The encoded protein is CATSDLRGGKDTQYF.

The J gene is TRBJ1-1, the V gene TRBV9; TRBD1 agrees at 8 bases. V was clipped by 4 bases and J by 5 bases; unmatched bases: 10. In germline, CDR1 is SGDLS, CDR2 YYNGEE. The CDR3 extends over 15 amino acids. Here the CDR3 DNA reads TGTGCCAGCAGCCCACAGGACAGGGAGGATACTGAAGCTTTCTTT. It is translated as CASSPQDREDTEAFF.

The chain combines TRBV29-1 with TRBJ1-2; D is undetermined. The CDR3 sequence is 13 residues long. Germline V CDR1 and CDR2: SQVTM, ANQGSEA. Trimming cost V 3 bases and J 1 base, with 9 bases left between them. The CDR3 here is CSVEPGLNYGYTF. The CDR3 nucleotides are TGCAGCGTTGAGCCAGGCCTTAACTATGGCTACACCTTC.

V and J are TRBV7-9 and TRBJ1-2; D remains unclear. Trimming took 1 base from V and 8 from J, leaving 11 bases between them. CDR1 and CDR2 (germline): SEHNR, FQNEAQ (reference sequence). The CDR3 has 13 amino acids. The CDR3 bases are TGTGCCAGCAGCTTAGAGTCTCTTACGGGCTACACCTTC. Residues: CASSLESLTGYTF.

The chain links TRBV29-1 to TRBJ1-2; a weak D match, TRBD1 (6 bases). Germline V gene lookup returns CDR1 SQVTM and CDR2 ANQGSEA. The CDR3 has 14 residues. Trimming took off 6 bases at V and 5 bases at J, with 19 bases between the two ends. In nucleotides, the CDR3 is TGCAGCGTAGCGGGACACCCCGGACCTTATGGCTACACCTTC. The encoded protein is CSVAGHPGPYGYTF.

This clonotype occurred a few times. The rearrangement joins TRBV20-1 to TRBJ2-7; 11 nucleotides match TRBD2. The ends lost 2 bases at V and 2 bases at J; junction bases unmatched: 8. Germline V gives CDR1 DFQATT, CDR2 SNEGSKA (reference sequence). There are 16 residues in the CDR3. The CDR3 spells CSARLAGGPITYEQYF. The CDR3 nucleotides are TGCAGTGCTAGACTAGCGGGAGGCCCTATAACCTACGAGCAGTACTTC.